One sample yielded the 9 T cell receptor beta chains listed below, sequenced in a study of T cell responses to AZD1222 COVID-19 vaccine. Libraries were prepared by immunoSEQ multiplex PCR; TCRdb keeps only in-frame clonotypes and omits some of them. Seen here are about 140,000 clones, under 95% observed once, and the top ten hold about 3%. This specimen was peripheral blood, taken on day 0 of AZD1222 vaccination. The source of these receptors is an adult in good health.

This clone has only one observation. The chain is built from TRBV23-1 and TRBJ2-1; TRBD1 matches 9 bases. TRBV23-1 is annotated as an ORF whose role is uncertain. J gave up 9 bases and V 2 bases, and 8 bases lay outside the gene matches. There are 15 residues in the CDR3. The CDR3 here is CASSQPNRGQGEQFF. For the CDR3, the DNA is TGCGCCAGCAGTCAACCTAACAGGGGACAGGGTGAGCAGTTCTTC.

The chain combines TRBV11-1 with TRBJ1-6, with 8 positions matching TRBD1. CDR1 and CDR2 (germline): SGHAT, FQDESV (reference sequence). The trim removed 0 bases at V and 7 bases at J, leaving 2 bases unmatched. This CDR3 region has 15 residues. The DNA of the CDR3 is TGTGCCAGCAGCTTAGCCCGGACAGGGAATTCACCCCTCCACTTT. Its translation is CASSLARTGNSPLHF. Together with reference TRBV11-1 and TRBJ1-6, the CDR3 gives the full variable domain: EAEVAQSPRYKITEKSQAVAFWCDPISGHATLYWYRQILGQGPELLVQFQDESVVDDSQLPKDRFSAERLKGVDSTLKIQPAELGDSAMYLCASSLARTGNSPLHFGNGTRLTVT.

The rearrangement links TRBV4-1 to TRBJ2-3, with TRBD2 matching over 11 bases. The ends lost 4 bases at V and 1 base at J; junction bases unmatched: 10. The CDR3 spans 18 residues. Germline V gives CDR1 MGHRA, CDR2 YSYEKL. CDR3 amino acids: CASSPSGLAGSGTDTQYF. The CDR3 nucleotides are TGCGCCAGCAGCCCTAGCGGACTAGCGGGTTCCGGCACAGATACGCAGTATTTT.

This chain connects TRBV2 to TRBJ1-4; no definite D call. This CDR3 has 14 amino acids. V was clipped by 5 bases and J by 7 bases, with 14 bases between them. Germline V gene lookup returns CDR1 SNHLY and CDR2 FYNNEI. The CDR3 sequence: CASSLRNLVEKLFF. DNA of the CDR3: TGTGCCAGCAGTCTACGAAACTTAGTTGAAAAACTGTTTTTT.

V and J are TRBV24-1 and TRBJ2-2, with D tentatively TRBD1 (6 bases). With 9 bases removed from V and 0 bases from J, the gap between germline ends came to 10 bases. CDR3 length: 14 residues. CDR1 KGHDR and CDR2 SFDVKD come from the germline V gene. This CDR3 is CATGTTSNTGELFF. In DNA form, the CDR3 reads TGTGCCACCGGGACAACCTCGAACACCGGGGAGCTGTTTTTT.

The genes are TRBV6-2 or TRBV6-3 and TRBJ2-5; D not resolved. The CDR3 length is 12 residues. Trimming took off 2 bases at V and 3 bases at J, with 4 bases between the two ends. From germline, CDR1 is MNHEY and CDR2 SVGEGT. CDR3 DNA sequence: TGTGCCAGCAGTTACCCTGAAGAGACCCAGTACTTC. This translates into CASSYPEETQYF.

This rearrangement joins TRBV10-2 to TRBJ1-5; D unresolved. The CDR3 consists of 13 residues. Trimming took 8 bases from V and 5 from J, leaving 13 bases between them. Germline lookup yields CDR1 WSHSY and CDR2 SAAADI. The CDR3 loop reads CASSFSDYQPQHF. In nucleotides, the CDR3 is TGCGCCAGCTCCTTCAGTGATTATCAGCCCCAGCATTTT.

V and J are TRBV6-5 and TRBJ1-1; D possibly corresponds to TRBD1 (5 bases). The CDR3 loop spans 13 amino acids. Looked up from germline, CDR1 is MNHEY and CDR2 is SVGAGI. V lost 2 bases and J 6 bases, leaving 10 bases between the germline ends. For the CDR3, the DNA is TGTGCCAGCAGTTACGTTCAGGGTTCTGAAGCTTTCTTT. It yields the protein CASSYVQGSEAFF.

In nucleotides, the CDR3 is TGTGCCAGCAGTATGGCCTCTGGAAACACCATATATTTT. Encoded protein: CASSMASGNTIYF. V gene TRBV6-5 combines with J gene TRBJ1-3; D is unclear. The V end lost 5 bases, the J end lost 0 bases, and 5 bases lay between the germline ends. This CDR3 spans 13 amino acids. The germline V gene has CDR1 MNHEY and CDR2 SVGAGI.